This T cell receptor (beta chain) is drawn from a study of blood T cell repertoires in COVID-19. For the study at large: The United States, Italy and Spain provided the acute and convalescent COVID-19 samples.

The CDR3 totals 17 residues. Germline V CDR1 and CDR2: LNHDA, SQIVND (reference sequence). The ends lost 2 bases at V and 8 bases at J; junction bases unmatched: 10. In the study's own analysis: Reference gene primers were amplified, and this amplification served to estimate nucleated cell counts. Sequencing was performed with immunoSEQ multiplex PCR; in TCRdb, only in-frame clones are kept and a portion is missing. V and J calls and clone size come straight from that table; D and trimming were deduced from the DNA. Among under 250,000 clones listed, about 90% were seen once. The V gene is TRBV19, the J gene TRBJ2-1; 12 bases fit TRBD2. The sequencing input was peripheral blood. This TCR was sampled from a man aged 60 to 69 with acute or convalescent COVID-19. CDR3 in DNA: TGTGCCAGTAGTATAATCGGACTAGCGGGGACTACAGATGAGCAGTTCTTC. Its protein is CASSIIGLAGTTDEQFF.